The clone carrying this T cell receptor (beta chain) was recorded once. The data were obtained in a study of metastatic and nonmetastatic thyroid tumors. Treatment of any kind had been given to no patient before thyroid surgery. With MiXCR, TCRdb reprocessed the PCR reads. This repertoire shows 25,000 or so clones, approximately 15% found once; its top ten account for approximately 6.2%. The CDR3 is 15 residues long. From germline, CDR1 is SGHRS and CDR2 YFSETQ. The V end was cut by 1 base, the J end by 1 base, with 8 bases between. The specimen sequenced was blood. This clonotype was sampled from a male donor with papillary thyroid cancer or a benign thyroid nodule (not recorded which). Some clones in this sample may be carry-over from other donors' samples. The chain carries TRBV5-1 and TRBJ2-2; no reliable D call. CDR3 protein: CASSLSSRNTGELFF. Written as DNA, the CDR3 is TGCGCCAGCAGCTTGTCCTCCCGGAACACCGGGGAGCTGTTTTTT.